The rows below give T cell receptor beta chains drawn from one sample of a study of breast tumors, draining lymph nodes, adjacent tissues. TCRdb independently ran MiXCR on the multiplex PCR reads; one entry per CDR3 protein. Among about 270,000 distinct CDR3 sequences listed, around 31% were seen once. The specimen sequenced was axillary lymph node tissue. The receptor source for this set is a female donor with breast cancer. Some clones in this sample may be carry-over from other donors' samples. Each CDR3 is given with its conserved first and last residue. D genes are given only for firm matches. Not every row has a clone size; where given, it reads once, few, many or a size class.

j_gene	d_gene	v_gene	abundance	CDR3nt	CDR3aa
TRBJ2-5	.	TRBV5-1	many	TGCGCCAGCAGCTTGGGTCTCCTCAGGGTCCAAGAGACCCAGTACTTC	CASSLGLLRVQETQYF
TRBJ2-6	.	TRBV7-9	.	TGTGCCAGCAGCTTACAACACTCTGGGGCCAACGTCCTGACTTTC	CASSLQHSGANVLTF
TRBJ1-6	.	TRBV7-2	many	TGTGCCAGCAGCTTACGAGGGCTCAACTATAATTCACCCCTCCACTTT	CASSLRGLNYNSPLHF
TRBJ2-5	TRBD2	TRBV12-3/TRBV12-4	many	TGTGCCAGCAGTTTTGGGGGAGGGCCCCGAGAGACCCAGTACTTC	CASSFGGGPRETQYF
TRBJ2-1	.	TRBV6-4	once	TGTGCCAGCAGCCCCGGGACTTTCGTGGAGCAGTTCTTC	CASSPGTFVEQFF
TRBJ1-2	TRBD1	TRBV10-3	many	TGTGCCATCAGTCGTGCAGACAGGGATGGCTACACCTTC	CAISRADRDGYTF
TRBJ2-3	TRBD2	TRBV12-3/TRBV12-4	many	TGTGCCAGCACGCGGCTAGCGGGAGTACTTAGCACAGATACGCAGTATTTT	CASTRLAGVLSTDTQYF
TRBJ2-1	.	TRBV20-1	many	TGCAGTGCTAGACTGGACCACAATGAGCAGTTCTTC	CSARLDHNEQFF
TRBJ2-5	TRBD1	TRBV25-1	many	TGTGCCAGCACTAGGGCAGGGGGCGAGACCCAGTACTTC	CASTRAGGETQYF
TRBJ1-4	.	TRBV10-3	.	TGTGCCATCAGTGCGGAGAATGAAAAACTGTTTTTT	CAISAENEKLFF
TRBJ2-2	.	TRBV20-1	many	TGCAGTGCCCTCAACCCCGCGGGCGGGGAGCTGTTTTTT	CSALNPAGGELFF
TRBJ1-1	TRBD1	TRBV5-1	.	TGCGCCAGCGCAGGGGGGGCCCCTGAAGCTTTCTTT	CASAGGAPEAFF
TRBJ2-1	TRBD1	TRBV20-1	.	TGCAGTGCTCCCGGACAGGGAGAGGGACGTTACAATGAGCAGTTCTTC	CSAPGQGEGRYNEQFF
TRBJ1-6	TRBD1	TRBV25-1	.	TGTGCCAGCAGTGAATCCCCCCCCGGGACAGGGGTTAAATCACCCCTCCACTTT	CASSESPPGTGVKSPLHF
TRBJ1-3	.	TRBV6-6	many	TGTGCCAGCAGTTACTCACCCGATGGAAACACCATATATTTT	CASSYSPDGNTIYF
TRBJ2-1	TRBD2	TRBV24-1	many	TGTGCCACCAGTGAACCGACTAGCGGGGTGGGGAATGAGCAGTTCTTC	CATSEPTSGVGNEQFF
TRBJ1-4	.	TRBV19	.	.	CASRQGIVNVLTFGAGEKLFF